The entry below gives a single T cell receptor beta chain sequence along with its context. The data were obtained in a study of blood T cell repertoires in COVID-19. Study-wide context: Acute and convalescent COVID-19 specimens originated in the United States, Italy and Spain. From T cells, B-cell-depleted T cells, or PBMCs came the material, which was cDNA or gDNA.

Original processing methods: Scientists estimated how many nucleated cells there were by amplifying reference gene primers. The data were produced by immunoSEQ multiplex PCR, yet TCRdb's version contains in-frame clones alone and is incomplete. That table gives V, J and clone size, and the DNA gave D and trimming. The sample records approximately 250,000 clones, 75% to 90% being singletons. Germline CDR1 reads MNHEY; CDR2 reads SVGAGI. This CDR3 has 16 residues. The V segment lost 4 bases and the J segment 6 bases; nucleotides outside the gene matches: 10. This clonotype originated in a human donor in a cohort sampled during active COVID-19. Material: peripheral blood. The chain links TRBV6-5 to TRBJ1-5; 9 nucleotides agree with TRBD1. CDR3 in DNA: TGTGCCAGCAGTTCTACCGGGACAGGGATGGGTCAGCCCCAGCATTTT. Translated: CASSSTGTGMGQPQHF.